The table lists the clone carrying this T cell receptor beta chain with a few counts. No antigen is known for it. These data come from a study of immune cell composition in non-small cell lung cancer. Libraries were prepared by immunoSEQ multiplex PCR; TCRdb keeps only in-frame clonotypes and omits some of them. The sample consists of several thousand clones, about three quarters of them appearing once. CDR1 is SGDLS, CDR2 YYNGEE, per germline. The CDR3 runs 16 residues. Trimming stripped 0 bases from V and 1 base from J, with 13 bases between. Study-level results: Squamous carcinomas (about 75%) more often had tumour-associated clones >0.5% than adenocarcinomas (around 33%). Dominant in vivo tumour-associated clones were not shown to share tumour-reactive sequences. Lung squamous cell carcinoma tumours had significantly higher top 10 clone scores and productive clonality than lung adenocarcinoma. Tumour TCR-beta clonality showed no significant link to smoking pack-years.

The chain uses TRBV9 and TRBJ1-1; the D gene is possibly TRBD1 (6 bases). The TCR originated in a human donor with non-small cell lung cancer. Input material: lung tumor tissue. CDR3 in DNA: TGTGCCAGCAGCGTAGGTTCAGGGGCTGGGAACACTGAAGCTTTCTTT. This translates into CASSVGSGAGNTEAFF.